These 8 T cell receptor beta chains came from one sample sequenced in a study of breast tumors, draining lymph nodes, adjacent tissues. TCRdb re-called the multiplex PCR reads through MiXCR, storing one row per CDR3 protein. The data hold some 9,200 distinct CDR3 sequences, with under 55% observed a single time. The sequencing sample was made of tumor-adjacent breast tissue. The receptors come from a female donor with breast cancer. Some clones in this sample may be carry-over from other donors' samples.

Judged by abundance, this clonotype is medium-sized. The chain employs TRBV10-3 and TRBJ2-1; TRBD1 is a possible D gene (5 bases). CDR1 is ENHRY, CDR2 SYGVKD, per germline. V dropped 8 bases and J dropped 7 bases, with 15 bases sitting between them. The CDR3 contains 13 residues. The CDR3 DNA reads TGTGCCATCTCAGCAGGGCTAGAGAATGAGCAGTTCTTC. Translation: CAISAGLENEQFF.

The rearrangement joins TRBV5-1 to TRBJ2-3, with D possibly TRBD2 on 5 matching bases. Germline assignment: CDR1 SGHRS and CDR2 YFSETQ. The length of the CDR3 is 15 residues. The germline V and J ends were trimmed by 1 base and 0 bases, with 9 bases remaining between them. The DNA of the CDR3 is TGCGCCAGCAGCTTGAGCGGAAAAAGCACAGATACGCAGTATTTT. This translates into CASSLSGKSTDTQYF. Drawing the rest from reference TRBV5-1 and TRBJ2-3, the complete variable domain is KAGVTQTPRYLIKTRGQQVTLSCSPISGHRSVSWYQQTPGQGLQFLFEYFSETQRNKGNFPGRFSGRQFSNSRSEMNVSTLELGDSALYLCASSLSGKSTDTQYFGPGTRLTVL.

This clonotype is categorized as medium-sized. The chain has TRBV7-8 and TRBJ1-5; D call uncertain. CDR3 length: 14 residues. V was clipped by 3 bases and J by 1 base, with 7 bases between them. Germline V lookup: CDR1 SGHVS, CDR2 FQNEAQ. CDR3 bases: TGTGCCAGCAGCTTGAGAGAAAGCAATCAGCCCCAGCATTTT. It specifies CASSLRESNQPQHF.

This clonotype is medium-sized in the sample. The chain joins TRBV28 to TRBJ2-3; 9 bases are shared with TRBD1. Germline V lookup: CDR1 MDHEN, CDR2 SYDVKM. CDR3 length: 19 residues. Unmatched junction bases numbered 16, after V lost 4 bases and J lost 2 bases. The CDR3 sequence: CASSSYGTGNLSHTDTQYF. The CDR3 DNA sequence: TGTGCCAGCAGTTCCTACGGGACAGGGAATCTCTCACACACAGATACGCAGTATTTT.

A word on this clonotype: One junction end disagrees with the germline gene, perhaps due to a read error. The V gene is TRBV6-1, the J gene TRBJ2-1; D is undetermined. The CDR3 contains 13 residues. Germline V gene lookup returns CDR1 MNHNS and CDR2 SASEGT. The CDR3 loop reads CASSGQAHNEQFF. CDR3 in DNA: TGTGCCAGCAGTGGTCAGGCCCACAACGAGCAGTTCTTC.

This clonotype was counted many times. In DNA form, the CDR3 reads TGTGCCAGCTCCCACAGTAAGGCTGGGGCCAACGTCCTGACTTTC. Residues: CASSHSKAGANVLTF. The V and J genes are TRBV18 and TRBJ2-6; D ambiguous. CDR1 KGHSH and CDR2 LQKENI come from the germline V gene. The CDR3 consists of 15 residues. Trimming removed 6 bases from V and 2 bases from J, with 11 bases in between.

Details on this clonotype: One end of the junction fails to match germline, which may point to a read error. The chain combines TRBV28 with TRBJ2-3; the match to TRBD2 covers 8 bases. The CDR3 loop spans 15 amino acids. Per the germline V gene, CDR1 is MDHEN and CDR2 is SYDVKM. For the CDR3, the DNA is TGCGCCAGCAGTTTGGACCGGGGGGGACGGGATATGCAGTATTTT. This translates into CASSLDRGGRDMQYF.

Ten or more counts support this clonotype. The chain is built from TRBV6-1 and TRBJ2-7, with TRBD2 matching over 12 bases. Germline lookup yields CDR1 MNHNS and CDR2 SASEGT. V was pared by 8 bases and J by 0 bases, with 14 bases of the junction left unmatched. The CDR3 is 18 residues long. This CDR3 reads CASSWRGTSGLSSYEQYF. CDR3 in DNA: TGTGCCAGCTCATGGAGGGGGACTAGCGGGCTCAGCTCCTACGAGCAGTACTTC.